Listed here are 19 T cell receptor beta chains from one sample, sequenced in a study of T-cell reconstitution after alpha-beta-depleted transplantation in children. A library of TCRbeta sequences, prepared with unique molecular identifiers, was generated. TCRdb re-called the PCR reads through MiXCR, storing one row per CDR3 protein. The sample contains around 500,000 distinct CDR3 sequences, more than 20% of which appear only once. The starting material was PBMCs, mostly from graft donor cells, obtained 360 days after TCRalphabeta/CD19-depleted stem cell transplant. Receptors originate from a boy younger than two who had a stem cell transplant for acute myeloid leukemia, so the T cells may come from the graft donor.

This clonotype came up many times. The chain uses TRBV20-1 and TRBJ2-3; 16 bases align to TRBD2. The V and J ends lost 6 bases and 2 bases, in that order; junction bases with no gene match: 8. There are 17 residues in the CDR3. CDR1 is DFQATT and CDR2 is SNEGSKA in the germline V gene (reference sequence). CDR3 sequence: CSAQGTSGGALTDTQYF. CDR3 DNA: TGCAGTGCGCAAGGGACTAGCGGGGGGGCCCTCACAGATACGCAGTATTTT.

This chain uses TRBV20-1 with TRBJ2-7, with D possibly being TRBD2 (5 bases). Germline V lookup: CDR1 DFQATT, CDR2 SNEGSKA (reference sequence). There are 15 residues in the CDR3. V was shortened by 2 bases and J by 4 bases, with 18 bases between the two germline ends. The DNA for the CDR3 is TGCAGTGCTAGACCCTCGACTGGGAGAACGTACGAGCAGTACTTC. Translated, it gives CSARPSTGRTYEQYF.

This chain uses TRBV5-1 with TRBJ2-3, with TRBD1 matching 7 bases. The CDR3 is 16 residues long. The J segment lost 5 bases and the V segment lost 5 bases, leaving 14 bases of the junction unmatched. Per germline, CDR1 SGHRS and CDR2 YFSETQ. The CDR3 here is CASRPPLEGAKDTQYF. DNA of the CDR3: TGCGCCAGCAGACCGCCCCTAGAGGGGGCGAAAGATACGCAGTATTTT.

The V gene is TRBV20-1, the J gene TRBJ2-1; 8 bases fit TRBD2. V lost 4 bases to trimming and J lost 3 bases; unmatched junction nucleotides: 5. Germline V gene data show CDR1 as DFQATT and CDR2 as SNEGSKA (reference sequence). The CDR3 extends over 14 amino acids. CDR3 protein: CSATQRGNYNEQFF. In nucleotides, the CDR3 is TGCAGTGCTACTCAGCGGGGGAACTACAATGAGCAGTTCTTC.

This clonotype was counted many times. This rearrangement joins TRBV20-1 to TRBJ2-1; TRBD2 aligns across 9 bases. The CDR3 is 15 residues long. CDR1 is DFQATT and CDR2 is SNEGSKA in the germline V gene (reference sequence). V lost 3 bases to trimming and J lost 4 bases; unmatched junction nucleotides: 7. In DNA form, the CDR3 reads TGCAGTGCTAGTTGGCGGGGGGGTACGTACAATGAGCAGTTCTTC. Its translation is CSASWRGGTYNEQFF.

This clonotype was seen a few times. J is TRBJ2-5 and V is TRBV20-1; 8 bases agree with TRBD1. This CDR3 is 14 amino acids long. From germline, CDR1 is DFQATT and CDR2 SNEGSKA (reference sequence). The V segment lost 0 bases and the J segment 5 bases; nucleotides outside the gene matches: 5. In nucleotides, the CDR3 is TGCAGTGCTAGAGATCTCAGGGGGCTTGAGACCCAGTACTTC. Translation: CSARDLRGLETQYF.

The chain is built from TRBV27 and TRBJ2-1, with 11 bases lining up with TRBD2. The CDR3 loop spans 17 amino acids. Germline V gene lookup returns CDR1 MNHEY and CDR2 SMNVEV (reference sequence). J was trimmed by 8 bases and V by 2 bases; bases with no gene match: 11. The CDR3 nucleotides are TGTGCCAGCAGTTTACTAGCGGGGGGACGTCCGGTCTATGAGCAGTTCTTC. This codes for CASSLLAGGRPVYEQFF.

The chain employs TRBV15 and TRBJ2-5; D call uncertain. The CDR3 has 14 amino acids. The germline V gene encodes CDR1 LNHNV and CDR2 YYDKDF (reference sequence). Trimming took off 3 bases at V and 2 bases at J, with 10 bases between the two ends. DNA of the CDR3: TGTGCCACCAGCAGTCTTTCAGATCAAGAGACCCAGTACTTC. Protein product: CATSSLSDQETQYF.

The sample holds a few counts of this clonotype. This sequence joins TRBV12-3 or TRBV12-4 and TRBJ1-2; D gene uncertain. This CDR3 comprises 12 residues. V lost 4 bases and J lost 4, with 7 bases in between. The CDR3 DNA is TGTGCCAGCAGTTCTACCGCCTATGGCTACACCTTC. This gives the protein CASSSTAYGYTF.

This clonotype was counted between two and nine times. CDR3 protein: CSVPGGTGELFF. The CDR3 region has the DNA TGCAGCGTCCCTGGCGGGACCGGGGAGCTGTTTTTT. The chain carries TRBV29-1 and TRBJ2-2; a weak D match, TRBD2 (5 bases). The germline gives CDR1 SQVTM, CDR2 ANQGSEA. V shed 6 bases and J shed 5 bases, with 10 bases lying between them. The CDR3 consists of 12 residues.

This clonotype has just a few counts. The V and J genes are TRBV24-1 and TRBJ2-1; D uncertain. The V end was cut by 5 bases, the J end by 15 bases, with 13 bases between. Germline V gives CDR1 KGHDR, CDR2 SFDVKD. The length of the CDR3 is 11 residues. CDR3 loop: CATSVRGHTFF. Written as DNA, the CDR3 is TGTGCCACCAGTGTTCGTGGTCATACGTTCTTC.

This clonotype was detected only once. The chain carries TRBV3-1 and TRBJ2-3; perhaps D is TRBD1 or TRBD2 (5 bases each). The germline gives CDR1 LGHDT, CDR2 YNNKEL (reference sequence). V was cut by 4 bases and J by 0 bases, with 11 bases left in between. This CDR3 comprises 15 residues. CDR3 region: CASSRGPSSTDTQYF. CDR3 sequence (DNA): TGTGCCAGCAGCCGGGGACCATCAAGCACAGATACGCAGTATTTT.

This clonotype was seen only a few times. V usage is TRBV7-8 and J usage is TRBJ2-2, with 11 bases fitting TRBD2. Germline CDR1 and CDR2: SGHVS and FQNEAQ. CDR3 size: 19 residues. The trim removed 1 base at V and 7 bases at J, leaving 14 bases unmatched. The CDR3 DNA reads TGTGCCAGCAGCTTAGTAGAGCGCCTAGCGGGGGGTTCCCGCGGGGAGCTGTTTTTT. It yields the protein CASSLVERLAGGSRGELFF.

The V call is TRBV18, the J call TRBJ2-2; 8 bases map to TRBD1. The trim removed 3 bases at V and 4 bases at J, leaving 7 bases unmatched. The CDR3 loop spans 16 amino acids. CDR1 is KGHSH and CDR2 is LQKENI in the germline V gene. The CDR3 region is CASSPWSGGITGELFF. The CDR3 DNA follows: TGTGCCAGCTCACCCTGGTCAGGGGGCATCACCGGGGAGCTGTTTTTT.

This rearrangement joins TRBV28 to TRBJ1-1; D might be TRBD1 (5 bases). Looked up from germline, CDR1 is MDHEN and CDR2 is SYDVKM. CDR3 length: 13 amino acids. Between the trimmed V and J ends, which lost 3 bases and 4 bases, there was a span of 9 bases. The CDR3 DNA sequence: TGTGCCAGCAGTTTCGCAGGGATCACTGAAGCTTTCTTT. Its protein is CASSFAGITEAFF.

This chain connects TRBV5-5 to TRBJ2-3; 9 nucleotides match TRBD2. CDR1 is SGHKS and CDR2 is YYEKEE in the germline V gene (reference sequence). The CDR3 loop spans 15 amino acids. After removal of 4 bases from V and 2 bases from J, the junction contained 5 bases not matched to a gene. In DNA, the CDR3 is TGTGCCAGCAGCCGGACTAGCGCGAACACAGATACGCAGTATTTT. This gives the protein CASSRTSANTDTQYF.

In this sample, this clonotype turned up many times. The V gene is TRBV28, the J gene TRBJ2-6, with D uncertain. This CDR3 spans 14 amino acids. Trimming left V 6 bases short and J 0 bases short, with 6 bases between. Germline V gene data show CDR1 as MDHEN and CDR2 as SYDVKM. CDR3 amino acids: CASRRVSGANVLTF. The CDR3 coding sequence is TGTGCCAGCAGAAGGGTCTCTGGGGCCAACGTCCTGACTTTC.

This chain joins TRBV10-3 and TRBJ2-7, with D possibly TRBD1 on 6 matching bases. V was shortened by 8 bases and J by 3 bases, with 14 bases between the two germline ends. CDR3 length: 13 amino acids. The germline CDR1 and CDR2 sequences are ENHRY and SYGVKD. The CDR3: CAIGTRDRYEQYF. In DNA, the CDR3 is TGTGCCATCGGGACAAGGGATCGCTACGAGCAGTACTTC.

Many counts were recorded for this clonotype. The V gene is TRBV6-5, the J gene TRBJ2-3; D may be TRBD1 (5 bases). V was shortened by 4 bases and J by 4 bases, with 12 bases between the two germline ends. CDR1 is MNHEY, CDR2 SVGAGI, per germline. CDR3 length equals 14 residues. Here the CDR3 DNA reads TGTGCCAGCAGTTTGGTGGGGCCTGCAGATACGCAGTATTTT. It encodes CASSLVGPADTQYF.